Below, 18 T cell receptor beta chains from the same sample are listed, as sequenced in a study of T cells in women clearing cervical HPV infection. Only in-frame clones appear in the TCRdb table, and some are missing; sequencing was by immunoSEQ multiplex PCR. The specimen's table records around 35,000 clones. Sequenced: blood buffy coat. The receptors come from a woman between 18 and 69 years old with a cervical HPV16 infection that either progressed to CIN3+ or cleared (not recorded which).

In the case of this clone: The sequence runs out 3 residues before the end of the CDR3; the remainder is reconstructed from the germline J gene. The genes are TRBV30 and TRBJ1-3; D not certain. From germline, CDR1 is GTSNPN and CDR2 SVGIG (reference sequence). The ends were cut back, 1 base at V and 0 bases at J, with 10 bases in the middle. The CDR3 loop spans 15 amino acids. The CDR3 spells CAWSEGGISGNTIYF. The sequenced CDR3 bases are TGTGCCTGGAGTGAGGGCGGGATCTCTGGAAACACC. Filled out from reference TRBV30 and TRBJ1-3, the complete variable domain reads SQTIHQWPATLVQPVGSPLSLECTVEGTSNPNLYWYRQAAGRGLQLLFYSVGIGQISSEVPQNLSASRPQDRQFILSSKKLLLSDSGFYLCAWSEGGISGNTIYFGEGSWLTVV.

Remarks on this clone: From the germline J gene comes the end of the CDR3, since the read stops 3 residues before it. The rearrangement links TRBV7-9 to TRBJ2-7; TRBD1 might be the D (6 bases). This CDR3 comprises 13 residues. V was shortened by 2 bases and J by 6 bases, with 11 bases between the two germline ends. The germline V gene encodes CDR1 SEHNR and CDR2 FQNEAQ (reference sequence). Partial CDR3 DNA: TGTGCCAGCAGCTTACCCGGGACAACCGAG. Translating it yields CASSLPGTTE. The entire CDR3 protein reads CASSLPGTTEQYF.

Concerning this clone: The CDR3 end lies 3 residues beyond the end of the read and is filled in from the germline J gene. The rearrangement uses TRBV30 and TRBJ2-7, with 7 bases aligning to TRBD1. Germline V gene data show CDR1 as GTSNPN and CDR2 as SVGIG (reference sequence). The CDR3 is 13 amino acids. V dropped 2 bases and J dropped 0; count of bases not matched to a gene: 1. CDR3: CAWSRDSSYEQYF. Incomplete CDR3 DNA: TGTGCCTGGAGTCGGGACAGCTCCTACGAG.

A note on this clone: From the germline J gene comes the end of the CDR3, since the read stops 3 residues before it. The chain combines TRBV7-2 with TRBJ1-3, with 7 bases fitting TRBD1. Germline V gene lookup returns CDR1 SGHTA and CDR2 FQGNSA. V lost 0 bases to trimming and J lost 3 bases; unmatched junction nucleotides: 5. The length of the CDR3 is 16 residues. The CDR3 bases that were read are TGTGCCAGCAGCTTAGCGGGCAGGGGGTATGGAAACACC. Its protein is CASSLAGRGYGNT. The entire CDR3 sequence reads CASSLAGRGYGNTIYF.

In the case of this clone: From the germline J gene comes the end of the CDR3, since the read stops 3 residues before it. The chain recombines TRBV12-3 or TRBV12-4 with TRBJ1-2, with D unresolved. V lost 5 bases and J 2 bases, leaving 21 bases between the germline ends. This CDR3 has 17 amino acids. The CDR3 loop reads CASSPSLGGFLNYGYTF. The CDR3 bases that were read are TGTGCCAGCAGTCCATCTCTCGGAGGGTTCCTAAACTATGGC.

On this clone: The sequence runs out 3 residues before the end of the CDR3; the remainder is reconstructed from the germline J gene. This chain uses TRBV30 with TRBJ2-5; D not resolved. CDR1 and CDR2 from the germline V gene are GTSNPN and SVGIG (reference sequence). CDR3 length: 13 amino acids. Trimming stripped 5 bases from V and 3 bases from J, with 13 bases between. CDR3 DNA, as far as it was read: TGTGCCTGGTTAGCAGTCTCCAAAGAGACC. It is translated as CAWLAVSKET. The whole CDR3 sequence is CAWLAVSKETQYF. The full variable domain, its missing parts supplied by reference TRBV30 and TRBJ2-5, is SQTIHQWPATLVQPVGSPLSLECTVEGTSNPNLYWYRQAAGRGLQLLFYSVGIGQISSEVPQNLSASRPQDRQFILSSKKLLLSDSGFYLCAWLAVSKETQYFGPGTRLLVL.

For this clone: The read gets to within 3 residues of the CDR3 end, and the germline J gene fills in the rest. Other nucleotide sequences from this sample produce the same CDR3. The rearrangement joins TRBV6-2 or TRBV6-3 to TRBJ1-5; 8 bases match TRBD1. CDR1 and CDR2 from the germline V gene are MNHEY and SVGEGT. The ends lost 2 bases at V and 2 bases at J; junction bases unmatched: 5. The CDR3 is 16 residues long. This CDR3 reads CASSYVQGEGNQPQHF. CDR3 bases read: TGTGCCAGCAGTTACGTACAGGGGGAAGGCAATCAGCCC.

Comments on this clone: The missing CDR3 end, 3 residues past where the read stops, is filled in from the germline J gene. V is TRBV7-2 and J is TRBJ1-2; 9 bases align to TRBD1. This CDR3 comprises 13 residues. Germline V gene data show CDR1 as SGHTA and CDR2 as FQGNSA. This CDR3 is CASSEDRGRGYTF. The CDR3 bases that were read are TGTGCCAGCAGCGAGGACAGGGGTCGGGGC.

With regard to this clone: The missing CDR3 end, 3 residues past where the read stops, is filled in from the germline J gene. The rearrangement uses TRBV2 and TRBJ1-3; 7 positions match TRBD1. Germline V gene sequence: CDR1 SNHLY, CDR2 FYNNEI. This CDR3 spans 15 amino acids. Germline trimming cut 6 bases from V and 8 bases from J; bases unmatched to any gene: 13. This CDR3 reads CASSLQTGKVYTIYF. Partial CDR3 DNA: TGTGCCAGCAGCCTCCAGACAGGGAAGGTATACACC.

Comments on this clone: The missing CDR3 end, 3 residues past where the read stops, is filled in from the germline J gene. The chain has TRBV20-1 and TRBJ2-2; 10 bases match TRBD1. The CDR3 runs to 15 residues. The V gene's germline CDR1 is DFQATT and CDR2 SNEGSKA (reference sequence). Trimming cost V 6 bases and J 4 bases; bases outside gene matches: 8. The sequenced CDR3 bases are TGCAGTGCCCATGACAGGGGGCGTGGCACCGGGGAG. Its protein product is CSAHDRGRGTGE. The full CDR3 is CSAHDRGRGTGELFF.

About this clone: The CDR3 end lies 3 residues beyond the end of the read and is filled in from the germline J gene. The chain carries TRBV2 and TRBJ2-7; D perhaps matches TRBD2 (6 bases). Trimming stripped 8 bases from V and 1 base from J, with 9 bases between. The CDR3 loop spans 12 amino acids. Germline CDR1 and CDR2: SNHLY and FYNNEI. Incomplete CDR3 DNA: TGTGCCAGCGAGGAGGGTTCCTACGAG. Translated: CASEEGSYE. The entire CDR3 is CASEEGSYEQYF.

Regarding this clone: The read falls 3 residues short of the CDR3 end, and the missing part is taken from the germline J gene. The J gene is TRBJ2-3, the V gene TRBV18, with 8 positions matching TRBD1. CDR1 is KGHSH and CDR2 is LQKENI in the germline V gene. With 3 bases clipped from V and 5 bases from J, the junction kept 7 bases outside the gene matches. The CDR3 length is 15 residues. CDR3 DNA (partial): TGTGCCAGCTCACCTGGACAGGGAATAGGAGATACG. As protein: CASSPGQGIGDT. The whole CDR3 is CASSPGQGIGDTQYF.

On this clone itself: The read halts 3 residues ahead of the CDR3 end, with the missing end drawn from the germline J gene. The genes are TRBV27 and TRBJ2-5; a weak D match, TRBD1 (7 bases). V dropped 2 bases and J dropped 5 bases, with 12 bases sitting between them. From germline, CDR1 is MNHEY and CDR2 SMNVEV (reference sequence). The CDR3 is made up of 14 amino acids. CDR3 protein: CASSLIQGGETQYF. The part of the CDR3 DNA that was read is TGTGCCAGCAGTTTAATTCAGGGGGGTGAGACC.

CDR3 bases read: TGTGCCAGCAGTGAAGCGCAGGGGGCGGCC. It yields the protein CASSEAQGAA. The entire CDR3 protein reads CASSEAQGAALHF. V gene TRBV2 combines with J gene TRBJ1-6; 8 positions agree with TRBD1. The CDR3 end falls 3 residues outside the read, so it is completed with the germline J gene. The CDR3 consists of 13 residues. CDR1 is SNHLY and CDR2 is FYNNEI in the germline V gene.

A word on this clone: The read ends 3 residues before the CDR3 terminus; that terminus is restored from the germline J gene. The V call is TRBV20-1, the J call TRBJ1-5, with D possibly being TRBD1 (6 bases). Per the germline V gene, CDR1 is DFQATT and CDR2 is SNEGSKA (reference sequence). The CDR3 covers 17 residues. Between the trimmed V and J ends, which lost 5 bases and 3 bases, there was a span of 23 bases. CDR3 DNA (partial): TGCAGTGCTCGTCGCCGGCCCGGGACACTTTTCAATCAGCCC. It translates to CSARRRPGTLFNQP. The entire CDR3 is CSARRRPGTLFNQPQHF.

Points on this clone: The sequenced fragment ends 3 residues before the CDR3 boundary, so the rest is inferred from the germline J gene. The chain links TRBV19 to TRBJ1-1; 11 nucleotides line up with TRBD1. This CDR3 contains 16 residues. The ends lost 6 bases at V and 4 bases at J; junction bases unmatched: 10. CDR1 LNHDA and CDR2 SQIVND come from the germline V gene (reference sequence). The covered CDR3 bases are TGTGCCAGTAGCCCCGGACAGGGGGCTCGGGGCACTGAA. This sequence encodes CASSPGQGARGTE. The full CDR3 reads CASSPGQGARGTEAFF.

CDR3 DNA, as far as it was read: TGTGCCAGCAGCTTAATCCTCTACAATGAG. As protein: CASSLILYNE. The entire CDR3 protein is CASSLILYNEQFF. The J gene is TRBJ2-1, the V gene TRBV11-1; D not resolved. Coverage ceases 3 residues before the CDR3 finishes, and the germline J gene fills in the end. The germline V gene encodes CDR1 SGHAT and CDR2 FQDESV (reference sequence). The length of the CDR3 is 13 residues. Trimming removed 2 bases at V and 3 bases at J, with 5 bases between.

Comments on this clone: Read data end 3 residues before the CDR3 end; the end is taken from the germline J gene. The V call is TRBV11-2, the J call TRBJ2-3, with 7 bases fitting TRBD2. The CDR3 has 15 amino acids. The V and J ends lost 1 base and 5 bases, in that order; junction bases with no gene match: 6. The germline gives CDR1 SGHAT, CDR2 FQNNGV. The part of the CDR3 DNA that was read is TGTGCCAGCAGCTTAGTGGGCGGGAGCGGAGATACG. Its protein is CASSLVGGSGDT. The complete CDR3 sequence is CASSLVGGSGDTQYF.